This T cell receptor (beta chain) was recovered during a study of T cell repertoires in cytomegalovirus infection. Background on the study: Recently described HLA-C-restricted plus well-studied HLA-B-restricted CMV epitopes were used. Based on public TCR beta signatures, there were indications of CMV infection and of a matching HLA type.

This CDR3 comprises 15 residues. Trimming removed 5 bases from V and 4 bases from J; junction bases left unmatched: 10. With respect to this clonotype: Its target is unknown.

Study-level findings and limits: The ex vivo response was dominated by HLA-C-restricted CMV-specific TCR beta clonotypes.

TCRdb fed the reads into MiXCR, producing one record per CDR3 protein. The table shows just under 500,000 distinct CDR3 sequences, with roughly 34% occurring only once. This TCR was sampled from a human donor in good health (CMV status not recorded). Some clones in this sample may be carry-over from other donors' samples. The genes are TRBV12-3 or TRBV12-4 and TRBJ2-7, with TRBD2 matching 8 bases. Specimen: cultured PBMCs, collected from culture after CMV antigen stimulation. The CDR3 sequence: CASSAPSGSVYEQYF. DNA for the CDR3: TGTGCCAGCAGTGCCCCAAGCGGGAGTGTATACGAGCAGTACTTC.